Listed below are T cell receptor beta chains from one sample, sequenced in a study of CD8+CD57+ T cells in acquired aplastic anemia. Using its own MiXCR run on the reads, TCRdb lists one record per CDR3 protein. The sample records around 430,000 distinct CDR3 sequences, roughly a third being singletons. The sequencing input was sorted CD4+, CD8+, or CD8+CD57+ T cells (not recorded which) from PBMCs. The receptors shown here come from a human donor with aplastic anemia. Both conserved end residues are part of each CDR3. The size field is filled for only some rows; it gives once, few, many or a size class.

few TRBJ2-1 TRBV7-3 CASSLTPSGRFNEQFF
many TRBJ2-3 TRBV24-1 CATSDLTGLTDTQYF
many TRBJ1-2 TRBV29-1 CSVLGTNYGYTF
- TRBJ2-1 TRBV11-2 CASSFLQSSYNEQFF
- TRBJ1-3 TRBV6-5 CASSYNAGPGNTIYF
- TRBJ2-5 TRBV9 CASSQDGGGQETQYF
- TRBJ1-2 TRBV15 CATSSGRTGEGYTF
- TRBJ1-1 TRBV25-1 CASSRLGTGSRTEAFF
- TRBJ1-4 TRBV30 CAWSTRNGNEKLFF
few TRBJ2-1 TRBV19 CASSIHASSYNEQFF
many TRBJ2-5 TRBV7-8 CASSRTLGETQYF
many TRBJ1-2 TRBV5-1 CASSNLQGHGYTF